This T cell receptor beta chain was found in a study of T cell responses to AZD1222 COVID-19 vaccine. Germline CDR1 and CDR2: SGHVS and FQNEAQ. CDR3 length: 18 amino acids. The junction had 10 bases not matched to a gene; V was cut back by 2 bases and J by 1 base. Produced via immunoSEQ multiplex PCR; TCRdb's table is partial and in-frame only. The table shows approximately 170,000 clones, with 80% to 90% occurring only once. The sequence came from an adult in good health. Sequenced here: peripheral blood, sampled on day 0 of AZD1222 vaccination. The V and J genes are TRBV7-8 and TRBJ2-1; 8 nucleotides line up with TRBD1. The CDR3, as DNA: TGTGCCAGCAGCTTACCCCAACAGGGGGTCGGGTCCTACAATGAGCAGTTCTTC. This codes for CASSLPQQGVGSYNEQFF.